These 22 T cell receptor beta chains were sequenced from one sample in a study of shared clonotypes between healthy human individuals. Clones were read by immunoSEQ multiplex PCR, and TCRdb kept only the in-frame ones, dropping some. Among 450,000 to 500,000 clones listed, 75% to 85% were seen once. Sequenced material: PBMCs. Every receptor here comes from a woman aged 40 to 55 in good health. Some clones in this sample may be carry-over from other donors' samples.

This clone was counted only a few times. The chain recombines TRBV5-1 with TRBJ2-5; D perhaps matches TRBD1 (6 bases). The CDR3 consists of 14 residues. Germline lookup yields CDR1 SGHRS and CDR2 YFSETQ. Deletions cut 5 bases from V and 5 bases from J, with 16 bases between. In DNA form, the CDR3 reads TGCGCCAGCAGGTGGGGGCTAGCTCAGGAGACCCAGTACTTC. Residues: CASRWGLAQETQYF.

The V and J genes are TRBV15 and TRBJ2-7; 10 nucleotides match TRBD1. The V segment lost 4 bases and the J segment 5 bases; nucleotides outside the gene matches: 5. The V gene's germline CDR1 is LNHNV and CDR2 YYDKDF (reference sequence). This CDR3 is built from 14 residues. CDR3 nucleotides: TGTGCCACCAGCAAGGGACAGGGGCTCGACGAGCAGTACTTC. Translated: CATSKGQGLDEQYF.

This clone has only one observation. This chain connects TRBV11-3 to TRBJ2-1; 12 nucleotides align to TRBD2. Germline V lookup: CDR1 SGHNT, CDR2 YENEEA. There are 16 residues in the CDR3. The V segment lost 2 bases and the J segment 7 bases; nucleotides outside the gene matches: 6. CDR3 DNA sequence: TGTGCCAGCAGCTTAACGACTAGCGGGAGTAAAAATGAGCAGTTCTTC. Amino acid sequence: CASSLTTSGSKNEQFF.

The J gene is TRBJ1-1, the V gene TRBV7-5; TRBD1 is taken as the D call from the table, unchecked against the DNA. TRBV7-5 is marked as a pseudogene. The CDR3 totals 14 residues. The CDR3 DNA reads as TGTGCCAGCAGCTCAACGGACAGGAACACTGAAGCTTTCTTT. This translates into CASSSTDRNTEAFF.

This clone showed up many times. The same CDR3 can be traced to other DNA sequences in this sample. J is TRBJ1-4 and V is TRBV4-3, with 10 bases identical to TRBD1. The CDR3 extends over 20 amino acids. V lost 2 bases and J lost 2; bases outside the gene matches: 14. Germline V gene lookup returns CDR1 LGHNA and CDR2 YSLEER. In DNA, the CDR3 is TGCGCCAGCAGCCAACACTTCACGCCGGGACAGGGGAGGACTAATGAAAAACTGTTTTTT. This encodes CASSQHFTPGQGRTNEKLFF.

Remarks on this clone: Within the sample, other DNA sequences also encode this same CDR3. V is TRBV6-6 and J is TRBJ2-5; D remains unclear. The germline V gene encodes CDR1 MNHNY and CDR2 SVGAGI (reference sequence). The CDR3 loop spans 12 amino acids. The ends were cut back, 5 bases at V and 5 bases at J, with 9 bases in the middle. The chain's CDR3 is CASSQVGETQYF. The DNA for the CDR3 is TGTGCCAGCAGTCAAGTGGGGGAGACCCAGTACTTC.

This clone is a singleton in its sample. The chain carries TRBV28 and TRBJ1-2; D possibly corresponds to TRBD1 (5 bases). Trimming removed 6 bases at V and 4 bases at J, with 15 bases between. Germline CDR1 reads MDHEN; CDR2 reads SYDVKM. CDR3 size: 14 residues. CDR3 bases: TGTGCCAGCAGACCTCCTGACAGTGGCTATGGCTACACCTTC. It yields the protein CASRPPDSGYGYTF.

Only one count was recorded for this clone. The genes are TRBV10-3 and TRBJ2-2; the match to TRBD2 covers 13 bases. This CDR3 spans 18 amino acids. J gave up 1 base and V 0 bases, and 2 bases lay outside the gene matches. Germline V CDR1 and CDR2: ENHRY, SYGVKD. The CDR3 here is CAISESWTSGRNTGELFF. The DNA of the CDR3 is TGTGCCATCAGTGAGTCATGGACTAGCGGGAGGAACACCGGGGAGCTGTTTTTT.

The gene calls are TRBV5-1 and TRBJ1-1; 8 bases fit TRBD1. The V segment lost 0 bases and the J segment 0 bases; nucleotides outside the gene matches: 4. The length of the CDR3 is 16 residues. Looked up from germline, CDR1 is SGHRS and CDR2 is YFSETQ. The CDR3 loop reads CASSLAGGRMNTEAFF. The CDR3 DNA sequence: TGCGCCAGCAGCTTGGCAGGGGGCCGTATGAACACTGAAGCTTTCTTT.

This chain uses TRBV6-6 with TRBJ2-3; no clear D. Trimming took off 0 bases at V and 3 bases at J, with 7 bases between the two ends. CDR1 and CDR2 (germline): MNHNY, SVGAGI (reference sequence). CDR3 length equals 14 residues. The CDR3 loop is CASSYSTWTDTQYF. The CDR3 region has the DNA TGTGCCAGCAGTTACTCGACGTGGACAGATACGCAGTATTTT.

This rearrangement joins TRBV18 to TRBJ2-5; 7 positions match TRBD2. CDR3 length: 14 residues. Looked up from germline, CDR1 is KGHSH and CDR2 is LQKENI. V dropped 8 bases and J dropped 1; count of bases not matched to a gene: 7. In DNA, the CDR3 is TGTGCCAGCGGGCGTAGCGGGCCCCAAGAGACCCAGTACTTC. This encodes CASGRSGPQETQYF. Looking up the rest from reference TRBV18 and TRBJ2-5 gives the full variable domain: NAGVMQNPRHLVRRRGQEARLRCSPMKGHSHVYWYRQLPEEGLKFMVYLQKENIIDESGMPKERFSAEFPKEGPSILRIQQVVRGDSAAYFCASGRSGPQETQYFGPGTRLLVL.

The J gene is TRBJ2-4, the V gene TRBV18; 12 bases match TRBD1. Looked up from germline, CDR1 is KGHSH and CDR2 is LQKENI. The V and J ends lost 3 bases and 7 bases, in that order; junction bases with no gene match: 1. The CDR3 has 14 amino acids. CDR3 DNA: TGTGCCAGCTCACCCGGGACAGGGGGCAACATTCAGTACTTC. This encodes CASSPGTGGNIQYF.

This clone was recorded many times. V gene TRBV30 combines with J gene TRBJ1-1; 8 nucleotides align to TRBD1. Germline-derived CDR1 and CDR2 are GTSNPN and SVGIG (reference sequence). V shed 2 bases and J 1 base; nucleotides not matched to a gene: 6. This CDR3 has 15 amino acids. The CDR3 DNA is TGTGCCTGGAGTAGGAGTGGGACAGGGAACACTGAAGCTTTCTTT. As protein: CAWSRSGTGNTEAFF.

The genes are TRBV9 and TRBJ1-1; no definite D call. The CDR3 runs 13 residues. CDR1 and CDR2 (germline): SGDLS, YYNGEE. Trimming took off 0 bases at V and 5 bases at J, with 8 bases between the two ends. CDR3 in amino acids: CASSVELETEAFF. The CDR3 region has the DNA TGTGCCAGCAGCGTAGAGCTGGAAACTGAAGCTTTCTTT.

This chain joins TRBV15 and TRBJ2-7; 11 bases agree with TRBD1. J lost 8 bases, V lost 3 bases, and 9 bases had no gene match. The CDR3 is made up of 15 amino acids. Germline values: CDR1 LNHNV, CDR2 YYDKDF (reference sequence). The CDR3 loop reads CATSSDRTGGAKQYF. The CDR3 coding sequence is TGTGCCACCAGCAGTGACCGGACAGGGGGCGCAAAGCAGTACTTC.

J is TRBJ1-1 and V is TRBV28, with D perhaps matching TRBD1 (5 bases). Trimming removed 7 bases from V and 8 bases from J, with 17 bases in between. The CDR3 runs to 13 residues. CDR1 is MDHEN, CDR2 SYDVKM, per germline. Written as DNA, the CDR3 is TGTGCCAGCAACATTGGGGGAACGATCGAAGCTTTCTTT. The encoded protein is CASNIGGTIEAFF.

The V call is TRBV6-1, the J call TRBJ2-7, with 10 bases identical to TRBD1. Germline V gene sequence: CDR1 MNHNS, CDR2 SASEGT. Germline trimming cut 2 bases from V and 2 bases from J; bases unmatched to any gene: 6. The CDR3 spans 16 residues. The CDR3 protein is CASSEPLGTGAYEQYF. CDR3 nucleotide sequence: TGTGCCAGCAGTGAACCTTTGGGGACAGGGGCCTACGAGCAGTACTTC.

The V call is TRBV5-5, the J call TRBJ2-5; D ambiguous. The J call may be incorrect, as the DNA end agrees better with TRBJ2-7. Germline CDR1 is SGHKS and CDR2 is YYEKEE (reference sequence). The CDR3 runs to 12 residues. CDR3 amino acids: CASSLLGYEQYF. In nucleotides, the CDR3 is TGTGCCAGCAGCTTGTTGGGCTACGAGCAGTACTTC.

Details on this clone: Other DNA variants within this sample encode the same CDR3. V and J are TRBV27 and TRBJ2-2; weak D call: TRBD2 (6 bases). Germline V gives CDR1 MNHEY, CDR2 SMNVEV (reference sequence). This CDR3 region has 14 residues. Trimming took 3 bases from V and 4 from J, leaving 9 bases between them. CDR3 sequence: CASSFLGGTGELFF. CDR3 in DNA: TGTGCCAGCAGTTTTCTGGGGGGCACCGGGGAGCTGTTTTTT.

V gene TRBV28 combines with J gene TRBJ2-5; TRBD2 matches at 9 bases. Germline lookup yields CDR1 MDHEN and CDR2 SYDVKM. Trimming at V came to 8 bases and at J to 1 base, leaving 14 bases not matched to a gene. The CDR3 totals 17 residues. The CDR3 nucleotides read TGTGCCAGCTCCCAGGCCTGGGGACTAGCCTTCCAAGAGACCCAGTACTTC. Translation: CASSQAWGLAFQETQYF.

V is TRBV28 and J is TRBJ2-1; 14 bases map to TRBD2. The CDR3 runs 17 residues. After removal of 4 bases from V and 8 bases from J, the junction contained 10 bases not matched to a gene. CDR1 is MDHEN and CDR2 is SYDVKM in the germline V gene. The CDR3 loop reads CASSSGTSGSGVDEQFF. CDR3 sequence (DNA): TGTGCCAGCAGTTCCGGGACTAGCGGGAGTGGGGTCGATGAGCAGTTCTTC. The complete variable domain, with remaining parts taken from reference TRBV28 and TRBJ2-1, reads DVKVTQSSRYLVKRTGEKVFLECVQDMDHENMFWYRQDPGLGLRLIYFSYDVKMKEKGDIPEGYSVSREKKERFSLILESASTNQTSMYLCASSSGTSGSGVDEQFFGPGTRLTVL.

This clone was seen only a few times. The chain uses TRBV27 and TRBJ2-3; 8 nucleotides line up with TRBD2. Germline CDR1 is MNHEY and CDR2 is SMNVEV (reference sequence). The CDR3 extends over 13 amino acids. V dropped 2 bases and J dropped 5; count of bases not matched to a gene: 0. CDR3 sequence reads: CASSLREGDTQYF. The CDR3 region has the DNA TGTGCCAGCAGTTTACGGGAGGGAGATACGCAGTATTTT.